Listed below are T cell receptor beta chains from one sample, sequenced in a study of cytomegalovirus exposure and HLA in healthy donors. This table comes from immunoSEQ multiplex PCR, and its TCRdb copy is limited to in-frame clones, with some not included. In all, the sample yields 60,000 to 100,000 clones. The material sequenced was PBMCs. The receptors originated from a young man in good health and CMV-seronegative. CDR3s include the opening cysteine and the closing phenylalanine or tryptophan. D genes are given only for firm matches. The size of a clone is reported for some rows only, either as once, few or many, or as a class for expanded clones.

TRBD1 | TRBJ2-5 | 15 | - | TRBV25-1 | TGTGCCAGCAGTGACCCAGGGGGACAGCAAGAGACCCAGTACTTC | CASSDPGGQQETQYF
- | TRBJ1-1 | 14 | - | TRBV7-9 | TGTGCCAGCAGCTTAGAGGGGCATTACGCTGAAGCTTTCTTT | CASSLEGHYAEAFF
TRBD2 | TRBJ2-1 | 16 | - | TRBV4-3 | TGCGCCAGCAGCCAAGGTAGCGGGAGCGGGCGCAATGAGCAGTTCTTC | CASSQGSGSGRNEQFF
TRBD1 | TRBJ2-7 | 15 | - | TRBV6-6 | TGTGCCAGCAGTTACGAGGGACAGGGGGCTTACGAGCAGTACTTC | CASSYEGQGAYEQYF
- | TRBJ2-1 | 16 | - | TRBV18 | TGTGCCAGCTCACCACCGGGCAGGTCTACAATTGATGAGCAGTTCTTC | CASSPPGRSTIDEQFF
TRBD2 | TRBJ2-1 | 15 | - | TRBV9 | TGTGCCAGCAGCGTAGACCAGCGGGAGAACAATGAGCAGTTCTTC | CASSVDQRENNEQFF
- | TRBJ1-2 | 12 | - | TRBV5-1 | TGCGCCAGTGCTGACAGCGCTTATGGCTACACCTTC | CASADSAYGYTF
TRBD2 | TRBJ2-7 | 16 | - | TRBV18 | TGTGCCAGCTCACAAACAACTAGCGGGGGGAGGTACGAGCAGTACTTC | CASSQTTSGGRYEQYF
TRBD2 | TRBJ2-1 | 15 | medium-sized | TRBV6-5 | TGTGCCAGCAGTCCACCAGCGGGGGGATACAATGAGCAGTTCTTC | CASSPPAGGYNEQFF
TRBD2 | TRBJ2-7 | 14 | - | TRBV9 | TGTGCCAGCAGCGTAGGACTAGCGGCCGGCGAGCAGTACTTC | CASSVGLAAGEQYF
TRBD1 | TRBJ2-1 | 15 | - | TRBV4-2 | TGTGCCAGCAGCCGACAGGGTGGGTGGGAGAATGAGCAGTTCTTC | CASSRQGGWENEQFF
- | TRBJ1-1 | 13 | - | TRBV6-1 | TGTGCCACCCGAAGGAACGGGGAGGGTGAAGCTTTCTTT | CATRRNGEGEAFF
- | TRBJ2-5 | 14 | - | TRBV29-1 | TGCAGCGCTGGGGCCAGATTATACCAAGAGACCCAGTACTTC | CSAGARLYQETQYF
TRBD2 | TRBJ2-3 | 17 | - | TRBV5-6 | TGTGCCAGCAGCTTGTTTTGGGGGAGGGCCCTGACAGATACGCAGTATTTT | CASSLFWGRALTDTQYF
- | TRBJ2-7 | 15 | - | TRBV7-3 | TGTGCCAGCAGCTTAAACCCCGCAGGTAGCGGCGAGCAGTACTTC | CASSLNPAGSGEQYF
- | TRBJ2-7 | 14 | - | TRBV9 | TGTGCCAGCAGCGTATCGTTCCGGGTCCACGAGCAGTACTTC | CASSVSFRVHEQYF
TRBD1 | TRBJ2-7 | 17 | - | TRBV4-2 | TGTGCCAGCAGCCAAGATCCCCAGGGGGCGAATACCTACGAGCAGTACTTC | CASSQDPQGANTYEQYF
- | TRBJ1-2 | 14 | - | TRBV5-4 | TGTGCCAGCAGCTCAGGTCAGGGTGACTATGGCTACACCTTC | CASSSGQGDYGYTF
TRBD2 | TRBJ2-3 | 17 | - | TRBV5-1 | TGCGCCAGCAGCAGCCTACTAGCGGGAATGAGCACAGATACGCAGTATTTT | CASSSLLAGMSTDTQYF
- | TRBJ1-1 | 13 | - | TRBV2 | TGTGCCAGCAGTGACGAGGGGAACACTGAAGCTTTCTTT | CASSDEGNTEAFF
TRBD2 | TRBJ2-7 | 16 | - | TRBV18 | TGTGCCAGCTCACCTACCGGGACTAGCGGTATATACGAGCAGTACTTC | CASSPTGTSGIYEQYF
- | TRBJ1-5 | 15 | - | TRBV5-1 | TGCGCCAGCAGCTTGGAGGGCAGGGTTGGTCAGCCCCAGCATTTT | CASSLEGRVGQPQHF
- | TRBJ1-1 | 14 | - | TRBV10-3 | TGTGCCATCAGTGAGAGGGAGCGGGACACTGAAGCTTTCTTT | CAISERERDTEAFF
- | TRBJ1-1 | 15 | - | TRBV4-2 | TGTGCCAGCAGCCAATTAGGGACAATGAACACTGAAGCTTTCTTT | CASSQLGTMNTEAFF
- | TRBJ2-1 | 12 | - | TRBV5-4 | TGTGCCAGCAGCCCAGAGCGGAGAGAGCAGTTCTTC | CASSPERREQFF
- | TRBJ2-5 | 13 | - | TRBV5-4 | TGTGCCAGCAGCTTAGGCGGTCAAGAGACCCAGTACTTC | CASSLGGQETQYF
TRBD1 | TRBJ1-5 | 15 | - | TRBV2 | TGTGCCAGCAGTGTCGAGGGGACAGGTAATCAGCCCCAGCATTTT | CASSVEGTGNQPQHF
- | TRBJ1-2 | 16 | - | TRBV6-5 | TGTGCCAGCAGTTACTCCTTCGGCAGGGCCTACCATGGCTACACCTTC | CASSYSFGRAYHGYTF
TRBD1 | TRBJ2-1 | 13 | - | TRBV5-1 | TGCGCCAGCAAGGCAGGGGGCTGGGATGAGCAGTTCTTC | CASKAGGWDEQFF
- | TRBJ2-4 | 15 | - | TRBV5-4 | TGTGCCAGCAGCTTGGGGAGCGGGCGGTTAGGCATTCAGTACTTC | CASSLGSGRLGIQYF
TRBD1 | TRBJ2-7 | 14 | - | TRBV6-5 | TGTGCCAGCAGTTTGACAGGGTCCTTAGGGGAGCAGTACTTC | CASSLTGSLGEQYF
TRBD2 | TRBJ2-7 | 18 | - | TRBV4-2 | TGTGTCTCCAGCCAAGATCGGGAGGCGGGAGGAACCTCCTACGAGCAGTACTTC | CVSSQDREAGGTSYEQYF
TRBD1 | TRBJ1-5 | 15 | - | TRBV6-1 | TGTGCCAGCAGCCCGAACAGGGGGACCGGAGGGCCCCAGCATTTT | CASSPNRGTGGPQHF
- | TRBJ2-1 | 13 | - | TRBV19 | TGTGCCAGTAGTATAGATGGGGCCCATGAGCAGTTCTTC | CASSIDGAHEQFF
TRBD1 | TRBJ1-5 | 16 | - | TRBV18 | TGTGCCAGCTCACCTAGGACAGGCCATAGCAATCAGCCCCAGCATTTT | CASSPRTGHSNQPQHF
- | TRBJ1-2 | 14 | - | TRBV2 | TGTGCCAGCAGTACGAATTGGGCGGGTTGGGGCTACACCTTC | CASSTNWAGWGYTF
TRBD2 | TRBJ2-7 | 15 | - | TRBV9 | TGTGCCAGCAGCCAGGGCAGCGGGAGTTCCTACGAGCAGTACTTC | CASSQGSGSSYEQYF
- | TRBJ2-3 | 13 | - | TRBV13 | TGTGCCAGCAGCTTATCGCAGGCAGATACGCAGTATTTT | CASSLSQADTQYF
- | TRBJ2-5 | 13 | - | TRBV18 | TGTGCCAGTTCGGACAGTGTACAAGAGACCCAGTACTTC | CASSDSVQETQYF
- | TRBJ1-3 | 16 | - | TRBV11-3 | TGTGCCAGCAGCTATTCGACAGCTCAATCTGGAAACACCATATATTTT | CASSYSTAQSGNTIYF
TRBD1 | TRBJ2-7 | 15 | - | TRBV27 | TGTGCCAGCAGTTCTTGGGACAGGGTTTCCTACGAGCAGTACTTC | CASSSWDRVSYEQYF
- | TRBJ2-7 | 18 | - | TRBV7-2 | TGTGCCAGCAGGGAGGGACAGGGGTTACTAGCGGGATCCTACGAGCAGTACTTC | CASREGQGLLAGSYEQYF
- | TRBJ2-1 | 13 | - | TRBV5-1 | TGCGCCAGTTACTATAGCTCCTACAATGAGCAGTTCTTC | CASYYSSYNEQFF
- | TRBJ2-3 | 17 | - | TRBV18 | TGTGCCAGCTCACCGTTAGTCTCGACTAGTAACACAGATACGCAGTATTTT | CASSPLVSTSNTDTQYF
TRBD2 | TRBJ2-3 | 16 | - | TRBV9 | TGTGCCAGCAGCGTAGTGCCTAGCGGGAGAACAGATACGCAGTATTTT | CASSVVPSGRTDTQYF
TRBD1 | TRBJ2-1 | 15 | - | TRBV19 | TGTGCCAGTAGTATACGGACAGGCGTCTACAATGAGCAGTTCTTC | CASSIRTGVYNEQFF